These 30 T cell receptor beta chains share one sample of origin, sequenced in a study of T cell repertoires in cytomegalovirus infection (dated by TCRdb to the late 2010s). Reads for this sample came from an Illumina HiSeq 1500. TCRdb redid the processing of the public reads, applying fastp at Q25 and MiXCR, and retained in-frame beta chains. Records with the same CDR3 protein are collapsed into one entry carrying the most frequent genes and DNA. The sample has about 140,000 distinct CDR3 sequences on record, about 6.5% of them singletons. Roughly 18% of the sample goes to the ten largest clones. Source material: PBMCs. The receptors were gathered from a human donor in good health (CMV status not recorded). Some clones in this sample may be carry-over from other donors' samples.

This chain joins TRBV2 and TRBJ1-5; D perhaps matches TRBD1 (5 bases). Trimming took off 10 bases at V and 0 bases at J, with 13 bases between the two ends. Per germline, CDR1 SNHLY and CDR2 FYNNEI. The CDR3 extends over 14 amino acids. DNA for the CDR3: TGTGCCACCGTGAGGGACCCTAGCAATCAGCCCCAGCATTTT. The encoded protein is CATVRDPSNQPQHF. The full variable domain, with the rest looked up from reference TRBV2 and TRBJ1-5, is EPEVTQTPSHQVTQMGQEVILRCVPISNHLYFYWYRQILGQKVEFLVSFYNNEISEKSEIFDDQFSVERPDGSNFTLKIRSTKLEDSAMYFCATVRDPSNQPQHFGDGTRLSIL.

V usage is TRBV12-3 or TRBV12-4 and J usage is TRBJ2-3; D is perhaps TRBD2 (6 bases). V gave up 1 base and J gave up 4 bases, with 15 bases separating them. CDR3 length: 16 amino acids. In nucleotides, the CDR3 is TGTGCCAGCAGTTTAGAGTTGGCGGGGCGTCCAGATACGCAGTATTTT. Residues: CASSLELAGRPDTQYF.

This clonotype was detected only a few times. V gene TRBV2 combines with J gene TRBJ2-3, with D tentatively TRBD2 (6 bases). V was pared by 2 bases and J by 1 base, with 7 bases between. This CDR3 spans 14 amino acids. Germline V gene lookup returns CDR1 SNHLY and CDR2 FYNNEI. CDR3 loop: CASSEQRGTDTQYF. The CDR3 DNA sequence: TGTGCCAGCAGTGAACAGCGGGGCACAGATACGCAGTATTTT.

This clonotype occurred many times. This sequence joins TRBV12-3 or TRBV12-4 and TRBJ1-4, with 9 bases that match TRBD1. The J segment lost 6 bases and the V segment lost 6 bases, leaving 5 bases of the junction unmatched. This CDR3 spans 14 amino acids. Here the CDR3 reads CASSRTGVHEKLFF. The CDR3 DNA sequence: TGTGCCAGCAGCAGGACAGGGGTCCATGAAAAACTGTTTTTT.

V gene TRBV28 combines with J gene TRBJ1-1; D not certain. In germline, CDR1 is MDHEN, CDR2 SYDVKM. This CDR3 has 12 amino acids. V was trimmed by 8 bases and J by 7 bases, leaving 14 bases between them. The CDR3 DNA reads TGTGCCAGCTCTTTTCAACCAATTGAAGCTTTCTTT. It encodes CASSFQPIEAFF.

J is TRBJ1-5 and V is TRBV20-1; perhaps TRBD1 as D (6 bases). Germline lookup yields CDR1 DFQATT and CDR2 SNEGSKA (reference sequence). V was trimmed by 4 bases and J by 3 bases, leaving 19 bases between them. The CDR3 contains 16 residues. The CDR3 protein is CSAKGEGGRLNQPQHF. The CDR3 nucleotides read TGCAGTGCTAAGGGGGAGGGGGGGAGACTCAATCAGCCCCAGCATTTT.

Ten or more counts support this clonotype. This chain uses TRBV7-2 with TRBJ1-1; no clear D gene. Trimming left V 2 bases short and J 0 bases short, with 7 bases between. CDR1 is SGHTA and CDR2 is FQGNSA in the germline V gene. The CDR3 runs to 14 residues. CDR3 residues: CASSLTFMNTEAFF. The CDR3 nucleotides read TGTGCCAGCAGCTTAACATTTATGAACACTGAAGCTTTCTTT. Together with reference TRBV7-2 and TRBJ1-1, the CDR3 gives the full variable domain: GAGVSQSPSNKVTEKGKDVELRCDPISGHTALYWYRQSLGQGLEFLIYFQGNSAPDKSGLPSDRFSAERTGGSVSTLTIQRTQQEDSAVYLCASSLTFMNTEAFFGQGTRLTVV.

There are many counts of this clonotype. CDR3 region: CASSLRGATEQFF. For the CDR3, the DNA is TGTGCCAGCAGCTTGCGGGGGGCGACTGAGCAGTTCTTC. This sequence joins TRBV7-3 and TRBJ2-1, with TRBD2 identical over 8 bases. V shed 3 bases and J 9 bases; nucleotides not matched to a gene: 4. The CDR3 contains 13 residues. Germline assignment: CDR1 SGHTA and CDR2 FQGTGA.

This clonotype was recorded at least ten times. The chain employs TRBV19 and TRBJ2-1; 7 nucleotides agree with TRBD1. V gave up 6 bases and J gave up 7 bases; unmatched junction bases: 12. Germline V gene data show CDR1 as LNHDA and CDR2 as SQIVND (reference sequence). The CDR3 runs to 15 residues. CDR3 nucleotides: TGTGCCAGTAGAGACGGACAGGTTTTTGGGAATGAGCAGTTCTTC. Translation: CASRDGQVFGNEQFF.

Ten or more counts support this clonotype. The V and J genes are TRBV7-9 and TRBJ2-3; D remains ambiguous. Germline V lookup: CDR1 SEHNR, CDR2 FQNEAQ (reference sequence). V was pared by 5 bases and J by 0 bases, with 6 bases between. CDR3 size: 13 residues. The CDR3 sequence is CASSPKSTDTQYF. CDR3 coding DNA: TGTGCCAGCAGCCCCAAAAGCACAGATACGCAGTATTTT.

In its sample, this clonotype was seen a few times. This chain uses TRBV2 with TRBJ1-1; D remains ambiguous. Deletions cut 7 bases from V and 1 base from J, with 16 bases between. The CDR3 runs 15 residues. Per the germline V gene, CDR1 is SNHLY and CDR2 is FYNNEI. The CDR3 DNA sequence: TGTGCCAGCATCTCTAAAGGGCGGGGGAACACTGAAGCTTTCTTT. It encodes CASISKGRGNTEAFF.

This clonotype has more than one count but fewer than ten. The rearrangement joins TRBV5-6 to TRBJ1-4, with TRBD1 identical over 8 bases. Germline loops: CDR1 SGHDT, CDR2 YYEEEE. V lost 4 bases, J lost 7 bases, and 6 bases stayed unmatched. The CDR3 loop spans 14 amino acids. The chain's CDR3 is CASSARGLGEKLFF. The CDR3 DNA sequence: TGTGCCAGCAGCGCCAGGGGGCTTGGTGAAAAACTGTTTTTT.

The gene calls are TRBV20-1 and TRBJ1-5; TRBD1 agrees at 7 bases. V lost 0 bases to trimming and J lost 7 bases; unmatched junction nucleotides: 9. The CDR3 contains 15 residues. CDR1 is DFQATT, CDR2 SNEGSKA, per germline (reference sequence). CDR3 amino acids: CSARDRAGGVQPQHF. The CDR3 region has the DNA TGCAGTGCTAGAGATAGGGCAGGGGGGGTACAGCCCCAGCATTTT.

The table lists this clonotype with a few counts. The chain couples TRBV5-8 to TRBJ2-4; no definite D call. CDR3 size: 15 residues. CDR1 and CDR2 (germline): SGHTS, YDEGEE. The V end was cut by 0 bases, the J end by 4 bases, with 11 bases between. CDR3 protein: CASSLDGRQKNIQYF. CDR3 DNA sequence: TGTGCCAGCAGCTTGGATGGCCGGCAGAAAAACATTCAGTACTTC.

This clonotype was observed at least ten times. The chain recombines TRBV6-2 or TRBV6-3 with TRBJ1-5; D uncertain. The CDR3 has 13 amino acids. V was trimmed by 3 bases and J by 0 bases, leaving 3 bases between them. Germline assignment: CDR1 MNHEY and CDR2 SVGEGT. The CDR3 coding sequence is TGTGCCAGCAGTTATGATAGCAATCAGCCCCAGCATTTT. Translation gives CASSYDSNQPQHF.

The sample holds a few counts of this clonotype. V is TRBV19 and J is TRBJ2-2, with D possibly matching TRBD2 (6 bases). The CDR3 consists of 15 residues. Germline CDR1 LNHDA, CDR2 SQIVND (reference sequence). Trimming removed 7 bases from V and 4 bases from J, with 16 bases in between. CDR3 in DNA: TGTGCCAGTATTCATGACGGAGGGGCCACCGGGGAGCTGTTTTTT. This encodes CASIHDGGATGELFF.

This clonotype was counted many times. The rearrangement joins TRBV5-8 to TRBJ1-6; no clear D gene. CDR1 is SGHTS and CDR2 is YDEGEE in the germline V gene. This CDR3 is 12 amino acids long. V was shortened by 3 bases and J by 8 bases, with 6 bases between the two germline ends. The CDR3 spells CASSSPYSPLHF. CDR3 nucleotide sequence: TGTGCCAGCAGCTCCCCGTATTCACCCCTCCACTTT.

The sample holds a few counts of this clonotype. The rearrangement uses TRBV20-1 and TRBJ1-1, with D possibly being TRBD1 (5 bases). V was pared by 0 bases and J by 3 bases, with 14 bases between. Germline CDR1 is DFQATT and CDR2 is SNEGSKA (reference sequence). This CDR3 contains 15 residues. As DNA, the CDR3 is TGCAGTGCTAGAGATGTGTTTTGGGGACACACTGAAGCTTTCTTT. Encoded protein: CSARDVFWGHTEAFF.

Note on this clonotype: A read error may be the cause here, since a much bigger clone is one base away. The chain carries TRBV6-2 or TRBV6-3 and TRBJ2-2; no reliable D call. Trimming removed 8 bases at V and 7 bases at J, with 11 bases between. The CDR3 loop spans 12 amino acids. Germline values: CDR1 MNHEY, CDR2 SVGEGT. This CDR3 is CASFPPSGELFF. The CDR3 DNA sequence: TGTGCCAGCTTTCCCCCCAGCGGGGAGCTGTTTTTT.

In this sample, this clonotype turned up many times. The rearrangement joins TRBV10-3 to TRBJ2-3, with 9 bases that match TRBD1. The CDR3 consists of 19 residues. Germline assignment: CDR1 ENHRY and CDR2 SYGVKD. J lost 0 bases, V lost 6 bases, and 16 bases had no gene match. The CDR3 sequence is CAIRVTGGPLQLSTDTQYF. The CDR3 region has the DNA TGTGCCATCAGGGTTACAGGGGGCCCGCTACAACTAAGCACAGATACGCAGTATTTT.

This clonotype was counted many times. CDR3: CASSLAEANTEAFF. In DNA form, the CDR3 reads TGTGCCAGCAGCTTAGCGGAGGCCAACACTGAAGCTTTCTTT. The chain joins TRBV7-2 to TRBJ1-1; D gene unclear. CDR3 length: 14 amino acids. Trimming left V 0 bases short and J 2 bases short, with 7 bases between. The germline CDR1 and CDR2 sequences are SGHTA and FQGNSA.

This clonotype was recorded at least ten times. This sequence joins TRBV5-1 and TRBJ2-7; D is perhaps TRBD1 (5 bases). The CDR3 is 12 residues long. Germline V gene sequence: CDR1 SGHRS, CDR2 YFSETQ. Trimming pared 4 bases from V and 2 bases from J, leaving 7 bases between. CDR3 in amino acids: CASSEGAYEQYF. The DNA for the CDR3 is TGCGCCAGCAGCGAAGGGGCCTACGAGCAGTACTTC.

This clonotype has ten or more counts. This chain connects TRBV5-6 to TRBJ2-1; D unresolved. Germline-derived CDR1 and CDR2 are SGHDT and YYEEEE. V dropped 2 bases and J dropped 8 bases, with 8 bases sitting between them. This CDR3 contains 12 residues. The CDR3 DNA reads as TGTGCCAGCAGCTTACCTCCCCATGAGCAGTTCTTC. This encodes CASSLPPHEQFF.

The chain uses TRBV7-9 and TRBJ2-7, with no clear D. The V gene lost 1 base and the J gene lost 3 bases, with 13 bases spanning the gap. CDR1 and CDR2 from the germline V gene are SEHNR and FQNEAQ (reference sequence). CDR3 length: 15 residues. CDR3 protein: CASSLVAGSNYEQYF. The CDR3 DNA sequence: TGTGCCAGCAGCTTAGTTGCAGGTTCGAACTACGAGCAGTACTTC.

In its sample, this clonotype was seen a few times. The chain has TRBV20-1 and TRBJ1-2; the D is unclear. The V and J ends lost 3 bases and 11 bases respectively, with 13 bases between them. Germline CDR1 and CDR2: DFQATT and SNEGSKA (reference sequence). The CDR3 is 11 amino acids. CDR3 protein: CSARGLGGYTF. The CDR3 coding sequence is TGCAGTGCTAGGGGGTTGGGTGGGTACACCTTC.

This clonotype has ten or more counts. Here the CDR3 reads CASITGTEYEQYF. CDR3 DNA sequence: TGTGCCAGCATAACCGGGACAGAGTACGAGCAGTACTTC. This rearrangement joins TRBV2 to TRBJ2-7; 7 bases are a match to TRBD1. Germline CDR1 and CDR2: SNHLY and FYNNEI. This CDR3 region has 13 residues. Trimming removed 7 bases from V and 4 bases from J; junction bases left unmatched: 7.

There are many counts of this clonotype. The CDR3 region has the DNA TGTGCCAGCAGCACGGGACTTTACAATGAGCAGTTCTTC. As protein: CASSTGLYNEQFF. The chain has TRBV7-2 and TRBJ2-1; a possible D gene is TRBD2 (6 bases). Germline assignment: CDR1 SGHTA and CDR2 FQGNSA. The CDR3 spans 13 residues. V lost 5 bases and J 4 bases, leaving 9 bases between the germline ends.

This clonotype was seen repeatedly, ten times or more. The chain links TRBV7-2 to TRBJ2-2, with 7 nucleotides matching TRBD1. CDR1 is SGHTA, CDR2 FQGNSA, per germline. V lost 5 bases and J lost 3; bases outside the gene matches: 6. The CDR3 extends over 15 amino acids. The CDR3: CASSPPGTDTGELFF. The CDR3 nucleotides read TGTGCCAGCAGCCCCCCCGGGACAGACACCGGGGAGCTGTTTTTT.

The J gene is TRBJ1-2, the V gene TRBV20-1; D unclear. V lost 0 bases, J lost 3 bases, and 8 bases lay in between. The CDR3 sequence is 13 residues long. Germline V gene data show CDR1 as DFQATT and CDR2 as SNEGSKA (reference sequence). Here the CDR3 reads CSAREAGDYGYTF. CDR3 coding DNA: TGCAGTGCTAGAGAGGCAGGCGACTATGGCTACACCTTC.

There are many counts of this clonotype. The genes are TRBV7-2 and TRBJ2-7; 9 bases agree with TRBD1. The germline V gene has CDR1 SGHTA and CDR2 FQGNSA. This CDR3 spans 14 amino acids. The V and J ends lost 0 bases and 3 bases, in that order; junction bases with no gene match: 0. CDR3 nucleotides: TGTGCCAGCAGCTTAGCGGGACAGGGCTACGAGCAGTACTTC. Protein product: CASSLAGQGYEQYF.